This TCR beta chain was profiled in a study of T cell changes during pregnancy in multiple sclerosis. Sequenced by immunoSEQ multiplex PCR; TCRdb stores in-frame clones only, minus some. The sample gives 53,000 or so clones, 90% to 95% of which show up once; less than 0.65% is in the top ten. The TCR originated in a female donor with multiple sclerosis, enrolled in a pregnancy study. The material was CD4+ T cells from peripheral blood mononuclear cells, obtained in the second trimester of pregnancy.

CDR3 coding DNA: TGTGCCAGCAGGGACAGGGGGTTTAGCAATCAGCCCCAGCATTTT. Amino acids: CASRDRGFSNQPQHF. This chain uses TRBV6-6 with TRBJ1-5; 10 bases match TRBD1. CDR3 length: 15 residues. Looked up from germline, CDR1 is MNHNY and CDR2 is SVGAGI (reference sequence). The V gene end was trimmed by 6 bases and the J gene end by 0 bases; junction bases not matched to a gene: 2.